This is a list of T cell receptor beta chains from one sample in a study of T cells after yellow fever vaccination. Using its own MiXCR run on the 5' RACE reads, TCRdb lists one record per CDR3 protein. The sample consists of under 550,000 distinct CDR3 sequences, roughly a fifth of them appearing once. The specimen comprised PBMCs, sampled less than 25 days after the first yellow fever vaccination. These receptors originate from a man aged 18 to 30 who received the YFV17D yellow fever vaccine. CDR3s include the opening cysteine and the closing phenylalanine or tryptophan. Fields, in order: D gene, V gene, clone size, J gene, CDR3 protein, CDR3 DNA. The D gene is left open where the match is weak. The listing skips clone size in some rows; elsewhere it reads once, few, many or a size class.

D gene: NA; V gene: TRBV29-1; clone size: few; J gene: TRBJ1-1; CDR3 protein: CSVERALYGNTEAFF; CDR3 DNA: TGCAGCGTTGAACGGGCACTCTACGGGAACACTGAAGCTTTCTTT
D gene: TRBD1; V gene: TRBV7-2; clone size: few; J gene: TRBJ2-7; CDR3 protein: CASSLGPGGYEQYF; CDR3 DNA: TGTGCCAGCAGCTTAGGTCCAGGGGGCTACGAGCAGTACTTC
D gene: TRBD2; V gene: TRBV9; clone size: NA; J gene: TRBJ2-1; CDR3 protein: CASSWGRVSGEKYEQFF; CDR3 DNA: TGTGCCAGCAGCTGGGGACGGGTTAGCGGGGAAAAGTATGAGCAGTTCTTC
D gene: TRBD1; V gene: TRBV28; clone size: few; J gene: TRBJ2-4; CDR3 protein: CASRYPGQGGYIQYF; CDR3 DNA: TGTGCCAGCAGATATCCGGGACAGGGAGGGTACATTCAGTACTTC
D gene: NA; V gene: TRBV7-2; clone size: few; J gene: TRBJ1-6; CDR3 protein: CASSPAGNSPLHF; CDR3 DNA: TGTGCCAGCAGCCCAGCAGGGAATTCACCCCTCCACTTT
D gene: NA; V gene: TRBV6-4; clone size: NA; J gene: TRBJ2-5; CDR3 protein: CASSDRIQPQETQYF; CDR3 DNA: TGTGCCAGCAGTGACCGGATACAGCCCCAAGAGACCCAGTACTTC
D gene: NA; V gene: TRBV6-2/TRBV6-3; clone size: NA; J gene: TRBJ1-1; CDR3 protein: CASDSGENTEAFF; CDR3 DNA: TGTGCCAGCGATTCAGGGGAGAACACTGAAGCTTTCTTT
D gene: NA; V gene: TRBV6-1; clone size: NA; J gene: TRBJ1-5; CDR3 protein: CASMEIRGIGQPQHF; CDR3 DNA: TGTGCCAGCATGGAAATTAGGGGAATAGGTCAGCCCCAGCATTTT
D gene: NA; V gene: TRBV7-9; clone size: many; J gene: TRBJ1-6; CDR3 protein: CASSLENSPLHF; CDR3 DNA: TGTGCCAGCAGCTTAGAGAATTCACCCCTCCACTTT
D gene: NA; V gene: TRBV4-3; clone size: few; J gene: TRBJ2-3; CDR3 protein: CASSRTTAPGRTDTQYF; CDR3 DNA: TGCGCCAGCAGCCGGACGACTGCCCCAGGACGCACAGATACGCAGTATTTT
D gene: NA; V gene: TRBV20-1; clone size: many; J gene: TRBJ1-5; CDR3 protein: CRAGGGNQPQHF; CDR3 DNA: TGCAGGGCGGGAGGGGGGAATCAGCCCCAGCATTTT
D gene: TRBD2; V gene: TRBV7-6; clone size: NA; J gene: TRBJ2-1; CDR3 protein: CASSAPEGAGARNEQFF; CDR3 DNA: TGTGCCAGCAGCGCCCCTGAAGGAGCGGGGGCGAGGAATGAGCAGTTCTTC
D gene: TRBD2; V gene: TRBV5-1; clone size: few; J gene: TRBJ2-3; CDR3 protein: CASLSGGARDTQYF; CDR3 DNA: TGCGCCAGCCTTAGCGGGGGGGCCAGAGATACGCAGTATTTT
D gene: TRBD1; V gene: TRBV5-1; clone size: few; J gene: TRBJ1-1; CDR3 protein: CASSASTGGARNTEAFF; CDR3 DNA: TGCGCCAGCAGCGCGTCGACAGGGGGCGCAAGGAACACTGAAGCTTTCTTT
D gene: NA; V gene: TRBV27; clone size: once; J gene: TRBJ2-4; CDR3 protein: CASSPGRINIQYF; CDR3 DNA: TGTGCCAGCAGCCCCGGGCGTATCAACATTCAGTACTTC
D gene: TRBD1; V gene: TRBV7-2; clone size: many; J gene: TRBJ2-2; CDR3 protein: CASSLGQGGRELFF; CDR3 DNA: TGTGCCAGCAGCCTGGGACAGGGAGGGCGGGAGCTGTTTTTT
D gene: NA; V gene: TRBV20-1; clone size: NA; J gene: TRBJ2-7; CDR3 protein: CSAGTYDNYEQYF; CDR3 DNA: TGCAGTGCGGGGACTTACGACAACTACGAGCAGTACTTC
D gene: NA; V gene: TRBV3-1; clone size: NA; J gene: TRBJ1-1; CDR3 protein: CASSLEGHTEAFF; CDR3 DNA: TGTGCCAGCAGCCTAGAAGGGCACACTGAAGCTTTCTTT
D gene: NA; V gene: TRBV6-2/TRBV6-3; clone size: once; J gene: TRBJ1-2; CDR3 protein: CASSLRDGVNTNYGYTF; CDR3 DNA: TGTGCCAGCAGTCTCCGGGACGGAGTCAATACTAACTATGGCTACACCTTC
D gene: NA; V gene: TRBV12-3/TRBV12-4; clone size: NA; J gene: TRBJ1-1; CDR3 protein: CASSLTGVSSEAFF; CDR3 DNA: TGTGCCAGCAGTTTAACGGGGGTTAGCTCTGAAGCTTTCTTT
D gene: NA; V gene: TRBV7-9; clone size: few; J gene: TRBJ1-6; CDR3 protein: CASSLALRGNSPLHF; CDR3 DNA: TGTGCCAGCAGCTTAGCGCTACGAGGGAATTCACCCCTCCACTTT
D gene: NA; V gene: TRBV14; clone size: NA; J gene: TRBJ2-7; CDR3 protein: CASSQDKQGSPTYEQYF; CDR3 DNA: TGTGCCAGCAGCCAAGATAAGCAGGGAAGCCCTACCTACGAGCAGTACTTC
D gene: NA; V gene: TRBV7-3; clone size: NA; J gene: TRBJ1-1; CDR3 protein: CASSSSGAGTEAFF; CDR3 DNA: TGTGCCAGCAGCTCATCAGGGGCCGGCACTGAAGCTTTCTTT
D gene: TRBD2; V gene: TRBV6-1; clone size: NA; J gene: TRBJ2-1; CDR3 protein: CASSRGRHNEQFF; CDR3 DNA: TGTGCCAGCAGTCGCGGGAGGCACAATGAGCAGTTCTTC
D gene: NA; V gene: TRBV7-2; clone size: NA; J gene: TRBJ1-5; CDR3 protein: CASSSGQHQPQHF; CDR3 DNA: TGTGCCAGCAGTTCAGGACAGCATCAGCCCCAGCATTTT
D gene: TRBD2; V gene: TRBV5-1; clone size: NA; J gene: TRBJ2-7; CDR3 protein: CASSSKTSGHSYEQYF; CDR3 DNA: TGCGCCAGCAGCTCGAAGACTAGCGGACACTCCTACGAGCAGTACTTC
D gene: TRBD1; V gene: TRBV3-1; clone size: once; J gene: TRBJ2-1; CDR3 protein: CASSDRDRGYNEQFF; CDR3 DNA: TGTGCCAGCAGCGACCGGGACAGGGGGTACAATGAGCAGTTCTTC
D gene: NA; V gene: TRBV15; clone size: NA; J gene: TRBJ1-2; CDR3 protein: CATSSPPDKGYTF; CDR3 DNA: TGTGCCACCAGCAGCCCCCCGGACAAGGGCTACACCTTC
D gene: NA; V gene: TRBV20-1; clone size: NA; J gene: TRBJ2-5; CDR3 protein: CSANYETQYF; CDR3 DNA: TGCAGTGCTAATTATGAGACCCAGTACTTC
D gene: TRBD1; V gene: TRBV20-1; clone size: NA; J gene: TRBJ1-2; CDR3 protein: CSATQGPYGYTF; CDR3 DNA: TGCAGTGCTACACAGGGGCCCTATGGCTACACCTTC
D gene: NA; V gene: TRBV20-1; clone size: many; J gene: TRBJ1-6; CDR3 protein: CSARAPRENSPLHF; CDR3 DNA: TGCAGTGCTAGAGCCCCCAGAGAGAATTCACCCCTCCACTTT
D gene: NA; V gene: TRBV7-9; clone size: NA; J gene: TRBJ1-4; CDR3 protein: CASSLASGRHEKLFF; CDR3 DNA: TGTGCCAGCAGCTTAGCGTCAGGTCGTCACGAAAAACTGTTTTTT
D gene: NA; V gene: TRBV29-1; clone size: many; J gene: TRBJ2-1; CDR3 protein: CSVEGYNEQFF; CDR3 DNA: TGCAGCGTTGAGGGGTACAATGAGCAGTTCTTC
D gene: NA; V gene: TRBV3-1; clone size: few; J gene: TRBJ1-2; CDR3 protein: CASSPGPANYGYTF; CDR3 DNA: TGTGCCAGCAGCCCCGGACCCGCTAACTATGGCTACACCTTC
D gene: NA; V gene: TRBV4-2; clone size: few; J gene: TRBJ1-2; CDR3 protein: CASSQSLGRGTLGYGYTF; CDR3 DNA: TGTGCCAGCAGCCAGTCCCTAGGTCGGGGTACTTTAGGATATGGCTACACCTTC
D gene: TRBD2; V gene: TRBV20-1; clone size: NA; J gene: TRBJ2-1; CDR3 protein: CSAGTRTSSSYNEQFF; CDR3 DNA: TGCAGTGCTGGAACCCGGACTAGCTCTTCCTACAATGAGCAGTTCTTC
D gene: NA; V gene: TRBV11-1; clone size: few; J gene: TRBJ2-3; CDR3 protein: CASSHRTSTDTQYF; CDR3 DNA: TGTGCCAGCAGCCATCGGACTAGCACAGATACGCAGTATTTT
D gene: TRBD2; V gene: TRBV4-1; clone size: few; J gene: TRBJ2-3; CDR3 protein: CASSQELAGVSVTQYF; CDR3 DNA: TGCGCCAGCAGCCAAGAATTAGCGGGGGTGTCCGTTACGCAGTATTTT
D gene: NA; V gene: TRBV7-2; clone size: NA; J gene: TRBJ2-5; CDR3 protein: CASSQWAEETQYF; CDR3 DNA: TGTGCCAGCAGCCAGTGGGCGGAAGAGACCCAGTACTTC
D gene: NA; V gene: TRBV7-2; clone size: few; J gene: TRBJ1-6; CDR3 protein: CASSFRAADNSPLHF; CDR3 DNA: TGTGCCAGCAGCTTTCGCGCGGCCGACAATTCACCCCTCCACTTT
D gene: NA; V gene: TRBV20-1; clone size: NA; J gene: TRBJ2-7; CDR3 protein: CSATTGVIDGYEQYF; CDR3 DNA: TGCAGTGCTACCACAGGAGTGATAGATGGCTACGAGCAGTACTTC
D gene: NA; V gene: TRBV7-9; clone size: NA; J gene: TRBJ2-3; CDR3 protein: CASSLAVGGFLDTQYF; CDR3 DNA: TGTGCCAGCAGCTTAGCAGTAGGCGGCTTCCTAGATACGCAGTATTTT
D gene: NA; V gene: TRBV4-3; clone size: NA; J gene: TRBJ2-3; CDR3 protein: CASGVPDTQYF; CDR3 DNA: TGCGCCAGCGGTGTCCCCGATACGCAGTATTTT
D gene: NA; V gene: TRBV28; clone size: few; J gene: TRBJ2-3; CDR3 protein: CASSLGQHTDTQYF; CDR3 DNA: TGTGCCAGCAGTCTGGGACAACACACAGATACGCAGTATTTT
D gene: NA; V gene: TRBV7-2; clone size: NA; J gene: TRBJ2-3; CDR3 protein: CASSLGGGNTDTQYF; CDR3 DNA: TGTGCCAGCAGCTTAGGCGGGGGCAACACAGATACGCAGTATTTT
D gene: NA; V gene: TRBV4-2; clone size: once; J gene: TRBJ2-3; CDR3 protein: CASSQRAESTDTQYF; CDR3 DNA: TGTGCCAGCAGCCAAAGGGCGGAAAGCACAGATACGCAGTATTTT
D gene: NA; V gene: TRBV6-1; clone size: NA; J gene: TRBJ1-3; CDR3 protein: CASSEAYAPPGNTIYF; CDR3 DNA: TGTGCCAGCAGTGAAGCGTATGCACCCCCTGGAAACACCATATATTTT
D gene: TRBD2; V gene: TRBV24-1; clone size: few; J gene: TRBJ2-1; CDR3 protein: CATSGTAGGRNEQFF; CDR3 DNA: TGTGCCACCAGTGGAACCGCGGGGGGGCGTAATGAGCAGTTCTTC
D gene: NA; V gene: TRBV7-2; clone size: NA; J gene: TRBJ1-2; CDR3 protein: CASSLLYGYTF; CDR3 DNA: TGTGCCAGCAGCTTACTCTATGGCTACACCTTC
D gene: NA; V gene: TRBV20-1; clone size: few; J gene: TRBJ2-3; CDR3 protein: CSLGPSSTDTQYF; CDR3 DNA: TGCAGTTTAGGGCCTTCTAGCACAGATACGCAGTATTTT
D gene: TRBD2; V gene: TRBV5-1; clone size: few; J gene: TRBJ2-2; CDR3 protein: CASSSPLGLVEGGELFF; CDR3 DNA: TGCGCCAGCAGCTCCCCTCTCGGACTAGTCGAGGGCGGGGAGCTGTTTTTT
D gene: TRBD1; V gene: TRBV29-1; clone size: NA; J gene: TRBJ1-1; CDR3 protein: CSVESVGQGGRAGEAFF; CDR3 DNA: TGCAGCGTTGAGTCAGTGGGACAGGGCGGTCGGGCGGGAGAAGCTTTCTTT
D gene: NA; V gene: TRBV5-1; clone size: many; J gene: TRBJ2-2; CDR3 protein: CASSSSVTELASSTGELFF; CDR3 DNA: TGCGCCAGCAGTAGTAGTGTGACCGAACTAGCCTCGAGCACCGGGGAGCTGTTTTTT
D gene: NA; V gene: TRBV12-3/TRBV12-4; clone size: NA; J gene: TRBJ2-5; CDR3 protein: CASSPFMGGGRETQYF; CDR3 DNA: TGTGCCAGCAGCCCGTTCATGGGGGGGGGGCGAGAGACCCAGTACTTC
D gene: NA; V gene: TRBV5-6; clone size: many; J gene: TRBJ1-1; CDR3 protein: CASSLANRWDTEAFF; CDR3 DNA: TGTGCCAGCAGCTTGGCCAACAGGTGGGACACTGAAGCTTTCTTT